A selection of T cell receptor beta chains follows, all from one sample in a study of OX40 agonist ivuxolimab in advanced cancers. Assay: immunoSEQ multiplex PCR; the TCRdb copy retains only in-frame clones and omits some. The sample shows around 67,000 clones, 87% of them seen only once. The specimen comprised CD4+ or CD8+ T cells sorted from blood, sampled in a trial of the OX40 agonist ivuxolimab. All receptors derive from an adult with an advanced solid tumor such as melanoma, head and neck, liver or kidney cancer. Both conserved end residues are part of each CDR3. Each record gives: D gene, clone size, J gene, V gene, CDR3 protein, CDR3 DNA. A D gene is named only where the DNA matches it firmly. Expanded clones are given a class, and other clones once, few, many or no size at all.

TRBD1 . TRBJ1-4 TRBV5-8 CASRLPLTGGTNEKLFF TGTGCCAGCAGACTACCCCTTACAGGGGGGACTAATGAAAAACTGTTTTTT
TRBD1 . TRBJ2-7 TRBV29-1 CSAEGQGAYEQYF TGCAGCGCCGAGGGGCAGGGGGCCTACGAGCAGTACTTC
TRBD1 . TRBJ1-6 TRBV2 CASSTRQGHNSPLHF TGTGCCAGCAGCACAAGACAGGGCCATAATTCACCCCTCCACTTT
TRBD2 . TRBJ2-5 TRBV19 CASSSSGSETQYF TGTGCCAGTAGTTCTAGCGGGAGTGAGACCCAGTACTTC
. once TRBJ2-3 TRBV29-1 CSVVRGGTDTQYF TGCAGCGTTGTTCGGGGAGGCACAGATACGCAGTATTTT
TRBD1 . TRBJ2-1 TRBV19 CASRYRDRLNEQFF TGTGCCAGTAGGTACCGGGACAGACTCAATGAGCAGTTCTTC
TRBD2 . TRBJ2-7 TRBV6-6 CASSYEPSGAYEQYF TGTGCCAGCAGTTACGAGCCTAGCGGGGCCTACGAGCAGTACTTC
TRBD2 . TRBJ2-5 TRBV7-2 CASRMGLAGGQETQYF TGTGCCAGCAGAATGGGGCTAGCGGGGGGCCAAGAGACCCAGTACTTC
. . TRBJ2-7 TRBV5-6 CASSFGYEQYF TGTGCCAGCAGCTTTGGGTACGAGCAGTACTTC
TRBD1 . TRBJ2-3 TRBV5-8 CASSEGTGRPDTQYF TGTGCCAGCAGCGAAGGGACAGGGCGGCCAGATACGCAGTATTTT
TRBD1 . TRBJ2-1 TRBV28 CASSLWGQHYNEQFF TGTGCCAGCAGTTTATGGGGACAGCACTACAATGAGCAGTTCTTC
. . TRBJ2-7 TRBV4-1 CASSQGWTSSYEQYF TGCGCCAGCAGCCAAGGGTGGACCAGCTCCTACGAGCAGTACTTC
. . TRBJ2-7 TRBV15 CATSRDPAQADEQYF TGTGCCACCAGCAGAGATCCGGCCCAGGCGGACGAGCAGTACTTC
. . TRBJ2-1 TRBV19 CASSIAGGVDNEQFF TGTGCCAGTAGTATAGCAGGAGGGGTTGACAATGAGCAGTTCTTC
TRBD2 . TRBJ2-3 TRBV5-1 CASSLVVGLALTDTQYF TGCGCCAGCAGCTTGGTGGTTGGACTAGCCCTCACAGATACGCAGTATTTT
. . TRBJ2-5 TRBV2 CASSEFGGETQYF TGTGCCAGCAGTGAGTTTGGGGGAGAGACCCAGTACTTC
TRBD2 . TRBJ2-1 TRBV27 CASRPSLAGAWDEQFF TGTGCCAGCAGACCTTCACTAGCGGGAGCTTGGGATGAGCAGTTCTTC
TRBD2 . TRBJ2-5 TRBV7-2 CASRLRSGGAETQYF TGTGCCAGCAGGCTAAGGAGCGGGGGGGCAGAGACCCAGTACTTC
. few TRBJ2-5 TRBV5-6 CASSYRDLWETQYF TGTGCCAGCAGCTACCGGGACTTATGGGAGACCCAGTACTTC
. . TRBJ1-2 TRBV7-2 CASSLGRGPNYGYTF TGTGCCAGCAGCTTAGGGCGGGGTCCTAACTATGGCTACACCTTC
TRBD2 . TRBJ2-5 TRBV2 CASSDIFRGTREETQYF TGTGCCAGCAGTGATATTTTTCGAGGGACTAGGGAAGAGACCCAGTACTTC
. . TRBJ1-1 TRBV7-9 CASSLALNTEAFF TGTGCCAGCAGCTTAGCTCTAAACACTGAAGCTTTCTTT
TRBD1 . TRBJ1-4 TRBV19 CASSSRTGTTNEKLFF TGTGCCAGTAGCAGTCGGACAGGAACAACTAATGAAAAACTGTTTTTT
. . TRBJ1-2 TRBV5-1 CASSFTTGSFGYTF TGCGCCAGCAGCTTTACCACAGGGTCGTTTGGCTACACCTTC
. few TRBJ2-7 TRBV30 CAWSRRAGFEQYF TGTGCCTGGAGTAGGAGGGCTGGGTTCGAGCAGTACTTC
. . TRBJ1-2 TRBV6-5 CASSVAGVLYGYTF TGTGCCAGCAGCGTTGCAGGCGTCCTTTATGGCTACACCTTC
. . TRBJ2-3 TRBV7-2 CASSSLGGVSTDTQYF TGTGCCAGCAGCTCTCTCGGCGGGGTGAGCACAGATACGCAGTATTTT
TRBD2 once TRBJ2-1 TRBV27 CASSLTSGYNEQFF TGTGCCAGCAGTTTAACTAGCGGCTACAATGAGCAGTTCTTC
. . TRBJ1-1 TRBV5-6 CASSIPGGMYTEAFF TGTGCCAGCAGCATTCCGGGGGGGATGTACACTGAAGCTTTCTTT
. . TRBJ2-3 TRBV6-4 CASSGGPEDTQYF TGTGCCAGCAGCGGGGGTCCTGAGGATACGCAGTATTTT
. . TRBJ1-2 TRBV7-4 CASSLAPAVSGYTF TGTGCCAGCAGCTTGGCTCCTGCGGTTAGCGGCTACACCTTC
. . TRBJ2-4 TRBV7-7 CASSLGAKLGKNIQYF TGTGCCAGCAGCCTAGGGGCCAAATTAGGCAAAAACATTCAGTACTTC
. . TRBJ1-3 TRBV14 CASSHVRGAGNTIYF TGTGCCAGCAGCCACGTCCGGGGGGCTGGAAACACCATATATTTT
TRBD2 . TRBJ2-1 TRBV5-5 CASSLPSGLVRNEQFF TGTGCCAGCAGCTTGCCCTCCGGACTAGTGCGAAATGAGCAGTTCTTC
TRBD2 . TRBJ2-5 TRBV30 CAWSGGYLPGTQYF TGTGCCTGGAGCGGGGGGTACTTACCGGGGACCCAGTACTTC
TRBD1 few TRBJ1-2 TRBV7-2 CASSLVTGGLRYGYTF TGTGCCAGCAGCTTAGTGACAGGGGGATTGCGTTATGGCTACACCTTC
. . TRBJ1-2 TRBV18 CASSQIRQISLGDGYTF TGTGCCAGCTCACAGATAAGACAGATCTCCTTAGGCGATGGCTACACCTTC
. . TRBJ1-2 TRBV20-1 CSARPQTF TGCAGTGCTAGACCCCAGACCTTC
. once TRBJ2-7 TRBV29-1 CSVVRQGGSYEQYF TGCAGCGTTGTTCGTCAGGGTGGCTCCTACGAGCAGTACTTC
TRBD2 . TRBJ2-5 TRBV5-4 CASTLQREAGQTQYF TGTGCCAGCACCCTTCAGCGGGAGGCAGGGCAGACCCAGTACTTC
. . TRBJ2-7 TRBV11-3 CASSLGQYYEQYF TGTGCCAGCAGCTTAGGTCAGTACTACGAGCAGTACTTC
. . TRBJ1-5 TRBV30 CAWSRGTSSNQPQHF TGTGCCTGGAGTCGGGGGACTTCTAGCAATCAGCCCCAGCATTTT
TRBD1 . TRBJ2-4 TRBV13 CASSPRQGYGAKNIQYF TGTGCCAGCAGCCCGAGACAGGGTTACGGAGCTAAAAACATTCAGTACTTC
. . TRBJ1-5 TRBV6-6 CASSLRGPNQPQHF TGTGCCAGCAGTCTCCGGGGCCCCAATCAGCCCCAGCATTTT
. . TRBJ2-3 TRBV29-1 CSVLYTQGDTQYF TGCAGCGTTCTATATACTCAAGGAGATACGCAGTATTTT
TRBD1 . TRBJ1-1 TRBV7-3 CASSLAGQGEKAFF TGTGCCAGCAGCTTAGCGGGACAGGGTGAAAAGGCTTTCTTT
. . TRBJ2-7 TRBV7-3 CASSLMASYEQYF TGTGCCAGCAGCTTAATGGCATCCTACGAGCAGTACTTC
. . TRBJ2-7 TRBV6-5 CASSPLGVMYEQYF TGTGCCAGCAGTCCGCTGGGGGTTATGTACGAGCAGTACTTC
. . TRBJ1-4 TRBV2 CASMRGFEEKLFF TGTGCCAGCATGAGGGGTTTTGAGGAAAAACTGTTTTTT
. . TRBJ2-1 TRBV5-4 CASIQGSGSYNEQFF TGTGCCAGCATCCAGGGTTCGGGGTCCTACAATGAGCAGTTCTTC
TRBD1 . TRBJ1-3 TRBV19 CASKKDRAAGNTIYF TGTGCCAGTAAAAAAGACAGGGCGGCTGGAAACACCATATATTTT
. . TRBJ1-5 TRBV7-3 CASSSRGLNQPQHF TGTGCCAGCAGCTCACGGGGCCTTAATCAGCCCCAGCATTTT
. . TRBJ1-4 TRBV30 CAWRRGANEKLFF TGTGCCTGGAGGAGGGGGGCCAATGAAAAACTGTTTTTT
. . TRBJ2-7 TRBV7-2 CASSRADTGRSYEQYF TGTGCCAGCAGCCGGGCGGATACGGGCCGTTCCTACGAGCAGTACTTC
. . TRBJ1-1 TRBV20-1 CSVPNNTEAFF TGCAGTGTTCCAAATAACACTGAAGCTTTCTTT
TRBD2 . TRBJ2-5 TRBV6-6 CAYGGSGETQYF TGTGCCTACGGGGGGTCGGGAGAGACCCAGTACTTC
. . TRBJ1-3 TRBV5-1 CASSPEGPLSGNTIYF TGCGCCAGCAGCCCGGAGGGACCCCTCTCTGGAAACACCATATATTTT
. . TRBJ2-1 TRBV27 CASSLQGRAMGEQFF TGTGCCAGCAGTCTTCAGGGTCGGGCTATGGGTGAGCAGTTCTTC
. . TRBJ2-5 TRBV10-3 CAISEYDLKETQYF TGTGCCATCAGTGAGTATGACTTGAAAGAGACCCAGTACTTC